This TCR beta chain was identified in a study of blood T cell repertoires in COVID-19. Background on the study: Samples of COVID-19 (acute and convalescent) were obtained from the United States, Italy and Spain. PBMCs, B-cell-depleted T cells, or T cells provided the cDNA or gDNA that made up the material.

How the authors handled the data: Nucleated cell counts were estimated from reference gene primer amplification. The repertoire was sequenced with immunoSEQ multiplex PCR; TCRdb's copy has only in-frame clones and lacks some. V and J calls and clone size are copied from that table; D and trimming were computed from the DNA. The data contain some 200,000 clones, 70% to 85% of them singletons. Unmatched junction bases numbered 9, after V lost 4 bases and J lost 2 bases. The CDR3 extends over 16 amino acids. CDR1 and CDR2 from the germline V gene are SGHRS and YFSETQ. The rearrangement uses TRBV5-1 and TRBJ2-1; 7 nucleotides agree with TRBD2. The sequence came from a human donor with acute or convalescent COVID-19. The donor label of this sample is uncertain. The sample taken for sequencing was peripheral blood. The CDR3 nucleotides read TGCGCCAGCAGCCCCCCTGGGCGGGAGACCTACAATGAGCAGTTCTTC. It yields the protein CASSPPGRETYNEQFF.